These 9 T cell receptor beta chains share one sample of origin, sequenced in a study of vaccination effects on CD4 cells after COVID-19. The assay was immunoSEQ multiplex PCR, and TCRdb's table has in-frame clones only and misses some. The repertoire holds fewer than 55,000 clones, with just over 70% as singletons. Investigators separated out CD4+ T cells once approximately 10 days of culture had passed. Everyone in the study got two shots of either the BNT162b2 or mRNA-1273 vaccine. These receptors' targets are unknown. Specimen: CD4+ T cells from PBMCs cultured without peptide, collected after COVID-19 vaccination. These receptors originate from a human donor who received a COVID-19 vaccine.

The chain recombines TRBV7-2 with TRBJ2-7; 10 nucleotides line up with TRBD2. CDR3 length: 16 amino acids. J lost 3 bases, V lost 7 bases, and 12 bases had no gene match. Germline V gives CDR1 SGHTA, CDR2 FQGNSA. DNA for the CDR3: TGTGCCAGCACCCTACTAGCGGGGTGGGGGGGCTACGAGCAGTACTTC. This gives the protein CASTLLAGWGGYEQYF.

The chain joins TRBV27 to TRBJ1-2, with D unresolved. The V end was cut by 0 bases, the J end by 8 bases, with 10 bases between. From germline, CDR1 is MNHEY and CDR2 SMNVEV (reference sequence). The CDR3 runs 13 residues. This CDR3 is CASSLSDQSGYTF. The CDR3 DNA follows: TGTGCCAGCAGTTTATCAGATCAATCGGGCTACACCTTC.

The chain links TRBV7-2 to TRBJ2-3; a weak D match, TRBD2 (6 bases). CDR3 size: 16 residues. In germline, CDR1 is SGHTA, CDR2 FQGNSA. Trimming removed 4 bases at V and 2 bases at J, with 16 bases between. CDR3 residues: CASSSPPGGTTDTQYF. The CDR3 DNA reads as TGTGCCAGCAGCTCTCCCCCCGGGGGAACCACAGATACGCAGTATTTT. The whole variable domain, filled in from reference TRBV7-2 and TRBJ2-3, reads GAGVSQSPSNKVTEKGKDVELRCDPISGHTALYWYRQSLGQGLEFLIYFQGNSAPDKSGLPSDRFSAERTGGSVSTLTIQRTQQEDSAVYLCASSSPPGGTTDTQYFGPGTRLTVL.

This clone was observed a handful of times. The rearrangement links TRBV3-1 (or the pseudogene TRBV3-2) to TRBJ2-7; D is possibly TRBD1 (5 bases). CDR1 and CDR2 (germline): LGHDT, YNNKEL (reference sequence). The CDR3 is 16 amino acids. The V and J ends lost 4 bases and 7 bases respectively, with 23 bases between them. In nucleotides, the CDR3 is TGTGCCAGCAGCCCCCAAAGCAAGGGGTATGGTGTGGAGCAGTACTTC. It yields the protein CASSPQSKGYGVEQYF.

The rearrangement uses TRBV5-1 and TRBJ2-1, with 10 bases identical to TRBD1. V shed 2 bases and J 4 bases; nucleotides not matched to a gene: 3. The CDR3 length is 15 residues. CDR1 is SGHRS, CDR2 YFSETQ, per germline. CDR3 loop: CASSLGTGAYNEQFF. DNA of the CDR3: TGCGCCAGCAGCTTAGGGACAGGGGCTTACAATGAGCAGTTCTTC.

The chain is built from TRBV28 and TRBJ1-1, with D hard to call. Trimming took 5 bases from V and 1 from J, leaving 14 bases between them. CDR3 length equals 15 residues. Germline V gene lookup returns CDR1 MDHEN and CDR2 SYDVKM. CDR3 region: CASSQPRLGNTEAFF. The DNA of the CDR3 is TGTGCCAGCAGTCAGCCCCGGCTGGGGAACACTGAAGCTTTCTTT. The full variable domain, completed using reference TRBV28 and TRBJ1-1, is DVKVTQSSRYLVKRTGEKVFLECVQDMDHENMFWYRQDPGLGLRLIYFSYDVKMKEKGDIPEGYSVSREKKERFSLILESASTNQTSMYLCASSQPRLGNTEAFFGQGTRLTVV.

The gene calls are TRBV5-6 and TRBJ2-5; D is undetermined. CDR3 length: 11 residues. The V gene lost 6 bases and the J gene lost 5 bases, with 8 bases spanning the gap. Per the germline V gene, CDR1 is SGHDT and CDR2 is YYEEEE. CDR3 sequence reads: CASKVGETQYF. The DNA of the CDR3 is TGTGCCAGCAAGGTTGGGGAGACCCAGTACTTC.

The gene calls are TRBV20-1 and TRBJ2-1; D gene uncertain. Trimming left V 3 bases short and J 6 bases short, with 18 bases between. CDR1 DFQATT and CDR2 SNEGSKA come from the germline V gene (reference sequence). The CDR3 has 15 residues. The CDR3 sequence is CSASSGLAGVNEQFF. The CDR3 bases are TGCAGTGCTAGTAGTGGCCTGGCTGGTGTCAATGAGCAGTTCTTC.

This CDR3 reads CASSTFTSGPPYEQYF. The CDR3 bases are TGTGCCAGCAGCACCTTTACTAGCGGGCCACCCTACGAGCAGTACTTC. The chain is built from TRBV11-2 and TRBJ2-7, with 9 bases that match TRBD2. This CDR3 is built from 16 residues. The V segment lost 5 bases and the J segment 2 bases; nucleotides outside the gene matches: 10. The V gene's germline CDR1 is SGHAT and CDR2 FQNNGV. The entire variable domain, with the rest obtained from reference TRBV11-2 and TRBJ2-7, is as follows: EAGVAQSPRYKIIEKRQSVAFWCNPISGHATLYWYQQILGQGPKLLIQFQNNGVVDDSQLPKDRFSAERLKGVDSTLKIQPAKLEDSAVYLCASSTFTSGPPYEQYFGPGTRLTVT.